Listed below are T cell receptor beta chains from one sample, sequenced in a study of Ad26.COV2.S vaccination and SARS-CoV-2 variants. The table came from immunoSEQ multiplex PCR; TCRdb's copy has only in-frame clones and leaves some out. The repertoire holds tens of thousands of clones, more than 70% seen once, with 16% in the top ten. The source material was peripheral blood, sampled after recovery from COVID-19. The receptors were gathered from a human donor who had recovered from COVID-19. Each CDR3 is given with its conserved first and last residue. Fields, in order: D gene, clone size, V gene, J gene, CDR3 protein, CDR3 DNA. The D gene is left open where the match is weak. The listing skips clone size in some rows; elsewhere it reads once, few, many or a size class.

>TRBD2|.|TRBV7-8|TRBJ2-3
CASSLGLAGGTDTQYF
TGTGCCAGCAGCTTAGGACTAGCGGGAGGAACAGATACGCAGTATTTT
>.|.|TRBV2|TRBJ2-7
CASSEQGYEQYF
TGTGCCAGCAGTGAACAGGGGTACGAGCAGTACTTC
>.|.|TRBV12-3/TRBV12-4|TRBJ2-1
CASSFSSYNEQFF
TGTGCCAGCAGTTTTTCTTCCTACAATGAGCAGTTCTTC
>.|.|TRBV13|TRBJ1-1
CASSLRMMGTEAFF
TGTGCCAGCAGCTTAAGGATGATGGGGACTGAAGCTTTCTTT
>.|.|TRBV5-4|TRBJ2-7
CASSPGAGEQYF
TGTGCCAGCAGTCCTGGGGCGGGGGAGCAGTACTTC
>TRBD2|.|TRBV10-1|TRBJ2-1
CASSGLAGSGGEQFF
TGCGCCAGCAGTGGTTTAGCGGGATCAGGAGGTGAGCAGTTCTTC
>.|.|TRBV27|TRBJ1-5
CASSRQAGGAQHF
TGTGCCAGCAGCCGACAGGCGGGAGGAGCCCAGCATTTT
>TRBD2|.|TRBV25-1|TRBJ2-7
CASSDTIAGGVDEQYF
TGTGCCAGCAGTGATACCATAGCGGGAGGGGTGGATGAGCAGTACTTC
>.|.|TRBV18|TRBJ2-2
CASSNLDSFGANTGELFF
TGTGCCAGCTCAAACCTGGACAGTTTCGGCGCGAACACCGGGGAGCTGTTTTTT
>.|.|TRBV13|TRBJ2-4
CASSYPRVAKNIQYF
TGTGCCAGCAGCTACCCCAGGGTAGCCAAAAACATTCAGTACTTC
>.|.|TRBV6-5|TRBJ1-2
CASSLEGLGYTF
TGTGCCAGCAGTTTGGAGGGGCTTGGCTACACCTTC
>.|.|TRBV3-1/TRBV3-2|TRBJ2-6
CASSHRAGANVLTF
TGTGCCAGCAGCCACAGGGCTGGGGCCAACGTCCTGACTTTC
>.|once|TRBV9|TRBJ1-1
CASSPRGFNANTEAFF
TGTGCCAGCAGCCCAAGAGGGTTTAACGCGAACACTGAAGCTTTCTTT
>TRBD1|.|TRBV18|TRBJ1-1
CASSPPTGGNTEAFF
TGTGCCAGCTCACCACCGACAGGGGGCAACACTGAAGCTTTCTTT
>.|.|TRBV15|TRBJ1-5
CATSRRGGNQPQHF
TGTGCCACCAGCCGAAGGGGGGGCAATCAGCCCCAGCATTTT
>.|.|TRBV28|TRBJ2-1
CASSLNLEQFF
TGTGCCAGCAGTTTAAACCTTGAGCAGTTCTTC
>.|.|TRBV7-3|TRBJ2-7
CASSLTGGEQYF
TGTGCCAGCAGCTTGACTGGGGGCGAGCAGTACTTC
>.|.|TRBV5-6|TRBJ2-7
CASSLDQGSGIPYEQYF
TGTGCCAGCAGCTTGGATCAGGGTAGCGGAATTCCCTACGAGCAGTACTTC
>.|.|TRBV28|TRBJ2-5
CASSPTEETQYF
TGTGCCAGCAGCCCGACGGAAGAGACCCAGTACTTC
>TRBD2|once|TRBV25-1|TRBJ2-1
CASSEGTSAYNEQFF
TGTGCCAGCAGTGAAGGGACTAGCGCCTACAATGAGCAGTTCTTC
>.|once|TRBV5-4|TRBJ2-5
CASTLPTRGETQYF
TGTGCCAGCACCCTTCCGACCCGGGGGGAGACCCAGTACTTC
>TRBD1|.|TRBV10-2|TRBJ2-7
CASSESDDRALYF
TGCGCCAGCAGTGAGTCGGACGACAGGGCTTTATACTTC
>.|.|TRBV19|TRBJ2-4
CASSPPGAAKNIQYF
TGTGCCAGTTCCCCACCGGGAGCAGCCAAAAACATTCAGTACTTC
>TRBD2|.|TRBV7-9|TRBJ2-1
CASASGSYHNEQFF
TGTGCCAGCGCTAGCGGGAGTTACCACAATGAGCAGTTCTTC
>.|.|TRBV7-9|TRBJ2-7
CASSLVGGHEQYF
TGTGCCAGCAGCTTAGTCGGGGGCCACGAGCAGTACTTC
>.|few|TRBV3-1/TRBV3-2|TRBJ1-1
CASSPGTAEAFF
TGTGCCAGCAGCCCGGGAACAGCTGAAGCTTTCTTT
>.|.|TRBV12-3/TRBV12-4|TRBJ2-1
CASSFPPHNEQFF
TGTGCCAGCAGTTTCCCCCCGCACAATGAGCAGTTCTTC
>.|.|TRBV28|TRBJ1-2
CASNGGGHYGYTF
TGTGCCAGCAACGGAGGGGGGCACTATGGCTACACCTTC
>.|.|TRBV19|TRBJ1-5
CASSILLQGTSLNQPQHF
TGTGCCAGTAGTATTCTGTTGCAAGGAACGTCACTTAATCAGCCCCAGCATTTT
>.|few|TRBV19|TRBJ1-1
CASSPRLTVNTEAFF
TGTGCCAGTAGTCCTCGCCTGACAGTGAACACTGAAGCTTTCTTT
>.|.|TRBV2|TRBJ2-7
CASDGGVSDEQYF
TGTGCCAGCGATGGGGGCGTATCGGACGAGCAGTACTTC
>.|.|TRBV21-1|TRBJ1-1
CASRGWKTEAFF
TGTGCCAGCAGAGGGTGGAAGACTGAAGCTTTCTTT
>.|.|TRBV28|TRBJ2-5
CASSLNAPRETQYF
TGTGCCAGCAGTTTAAACGCGCCAAGGGAGACCCAGTACTTC
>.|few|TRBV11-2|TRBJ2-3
CASSLESGRGRKDTQYF
TGTGCCAGCAGCTTAGAAAGCGGGCGGGGCCGAAAAGATACGCAGTATTTT
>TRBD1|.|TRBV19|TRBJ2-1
CASSGQVYNEQFF
TGTGCCAGTTCGGGACAGGTCTACAATGAGCAGTTCTTC
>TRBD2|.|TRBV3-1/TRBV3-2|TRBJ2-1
CASSQDEGLAGVNEQFF
TGTGCCAGCAGCCAAGACGAGGGACTAGCGGGAGTTAATGAGCAGTTCTTC
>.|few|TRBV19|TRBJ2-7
CASSPRLPPTYEQYF
TGTGCCAGTAGCCCCCGACTCCCACCTACCTACGAGCAGTACTTC
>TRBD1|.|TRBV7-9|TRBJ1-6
CASSLAGQGNSPLHF
TGTGCCAGCAGCTTAGCCGGACAGGGGAATTCACCCCTCCACTTT
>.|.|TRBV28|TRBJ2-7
CASSSPGFNRYF
TGTGCCAGCAGTTCCCCGGGGTTTAATCGGTACTTC
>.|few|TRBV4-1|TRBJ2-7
CASSHFGPGAYEQYF
TGCGCCAGCAGCCATTTTGGGCCAGGGGCGTACGAGCAGTACTTC
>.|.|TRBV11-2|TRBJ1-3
CASSPTRSGNTIYF
TGTGCCAGCAGCCCCACACGCTCTGGAAACACCATATATTTT
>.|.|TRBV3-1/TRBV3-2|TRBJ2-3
CASSQGGSGVGTQYF
TGTGCCAGCAGCCAAGGAGGGAGTGGGGTGGGTACGCAGTATTTT
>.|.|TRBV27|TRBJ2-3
CASSLRLPYTDTQYF
TGTGCCAGCAGTCTCCGACTGCCATACACAGATACGCAGTATTTT
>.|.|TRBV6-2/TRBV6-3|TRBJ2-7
CASSFRVYEQYF
TGTGCCAGCAGTTTTAGGGTCTACGAGCAGTACTTC
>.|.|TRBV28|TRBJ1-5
CASTHTRSSNQPQHF
TGTGCCAGCACCCACACGAGGAGTAGCAATCAGCCCCAGCATTTT
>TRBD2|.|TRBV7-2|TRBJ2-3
CASSLPGNSGGVTDTQYF
TGTGCCAGCAGCCTCCCAGGGAATAGCGGGGGGGTCACAGATACGCAGTATTTT
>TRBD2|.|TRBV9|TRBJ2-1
CASSFGLADYNEQFF
TGTGCCAGCAGCTTCGGGCTAGCGGACTACAATGAGCAGTTCTTC
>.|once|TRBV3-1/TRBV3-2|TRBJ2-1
CASSPSWAVHEQFF
TGTGCCAGCAGCCCCTCTTGGGCGGTCCATGAGCAGTTCTTC
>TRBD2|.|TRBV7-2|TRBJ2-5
CASSSRRLAGGPQETQYF
TGTGCCAGCAGCTCTCGACGACTAGCGGGAGGGCCTCAAGAGACCCAGTACTTC
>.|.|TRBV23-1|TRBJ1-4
CASSRPGPGYEKLFF
TGCGCCAGCAGTCGGCCGGGACCCGGTTATGAAAAACTGTTTTTT
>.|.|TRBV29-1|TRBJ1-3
CSVATGGNTIYF
TGCAGCGTTGCGACAGGTGGAAACACCATATATTTT
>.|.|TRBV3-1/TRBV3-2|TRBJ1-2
CASSQDPGRALPLF
TGTGCCAGCAGCCAAGATCCAGGACGGGCTCTACCTCTCTTC
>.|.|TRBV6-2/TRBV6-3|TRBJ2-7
CASSRSDEQYF
TGTGCCAGCAGTCGATCGGACGAGCAGTACTTC
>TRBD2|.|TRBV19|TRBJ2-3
CASSTQAGGPKDTQYF
TGTGCCAGTAGTACCCAAGCGGGAGGGCCTAAAGATACGCAGTATTTT
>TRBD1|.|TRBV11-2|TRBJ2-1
CASSLVQGKGNEQFF
TGTGCCAGCAGCTTAGTACAGGGGAAGGGCAATGAGCAGTTCTTC